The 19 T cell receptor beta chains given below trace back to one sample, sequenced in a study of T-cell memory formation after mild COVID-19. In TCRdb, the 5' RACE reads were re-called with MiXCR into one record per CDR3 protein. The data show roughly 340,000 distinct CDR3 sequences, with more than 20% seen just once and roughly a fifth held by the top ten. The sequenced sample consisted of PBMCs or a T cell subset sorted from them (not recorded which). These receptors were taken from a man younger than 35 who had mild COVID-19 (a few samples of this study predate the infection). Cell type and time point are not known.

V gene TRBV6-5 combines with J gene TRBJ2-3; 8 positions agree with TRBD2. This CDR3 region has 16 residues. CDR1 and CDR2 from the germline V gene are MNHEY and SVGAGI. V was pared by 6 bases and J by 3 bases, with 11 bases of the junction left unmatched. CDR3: CASRSLSGGSTDTQYF. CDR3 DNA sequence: TGTGCCAGCAGGTCCCTCTCGGGGGGGTCGACAGATACGCAGTATTTT.

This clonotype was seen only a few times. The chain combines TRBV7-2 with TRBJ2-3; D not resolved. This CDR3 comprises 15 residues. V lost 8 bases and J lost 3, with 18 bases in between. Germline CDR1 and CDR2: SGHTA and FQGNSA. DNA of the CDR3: TGTGCCAGCTTCCCCCCGGACGGGCCAACAGATACGCAGTATTTT. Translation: CASFPPDGPTDTQYF.

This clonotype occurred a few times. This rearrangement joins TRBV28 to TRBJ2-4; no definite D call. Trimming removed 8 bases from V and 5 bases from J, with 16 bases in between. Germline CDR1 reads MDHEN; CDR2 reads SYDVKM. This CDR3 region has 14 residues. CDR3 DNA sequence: TGTGCCAGCGCGACCCCACCCACCGAAAACATTCAGTACTTC. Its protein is CASATPPTENIQYF.

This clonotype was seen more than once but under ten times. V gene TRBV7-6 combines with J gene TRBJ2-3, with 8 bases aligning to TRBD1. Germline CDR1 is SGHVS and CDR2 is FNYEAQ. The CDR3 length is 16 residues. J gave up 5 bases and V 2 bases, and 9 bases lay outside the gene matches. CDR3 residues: CASSLIYRGEGDTQYF. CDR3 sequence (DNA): TGTGCCAGCAGCTTAATCTACAGGGGGGAAGGAGATACGCAGTATTTT.

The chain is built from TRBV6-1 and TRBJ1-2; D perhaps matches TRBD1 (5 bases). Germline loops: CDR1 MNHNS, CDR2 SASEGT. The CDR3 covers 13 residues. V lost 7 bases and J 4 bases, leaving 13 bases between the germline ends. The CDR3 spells CASTAGAFYGYTF. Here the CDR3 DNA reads TGTGCCAGCACAGCCGGGGCCTTCTATGGCTACACCTTC.

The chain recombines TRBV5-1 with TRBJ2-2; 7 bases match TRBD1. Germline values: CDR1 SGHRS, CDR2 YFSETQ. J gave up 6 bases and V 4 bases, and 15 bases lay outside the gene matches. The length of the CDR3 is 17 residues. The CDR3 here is CASSPLRDSLVPGELFF. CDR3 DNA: TGCGCCAGCAGCCCCCTCCGGGACAGCCTTGTCCCCGGGGAGCTGTTTTTT.

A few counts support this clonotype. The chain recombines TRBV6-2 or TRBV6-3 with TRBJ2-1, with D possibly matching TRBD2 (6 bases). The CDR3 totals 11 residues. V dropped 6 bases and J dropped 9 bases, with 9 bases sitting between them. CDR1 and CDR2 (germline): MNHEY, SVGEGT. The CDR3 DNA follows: TGTGCCAGCAGCAACGGGGGTGAGCAGTTCTTC. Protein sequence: CASSNGGEQFF.

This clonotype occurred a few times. The CDR3 region has the DNA TGTGCCAGCAGCCCACCCTTGGGCAATGAGCAGTTCTTC. The encoded protein is CASSPPLGNEQFF. The chain has TRBV11-3 and TRBJ2-1; the D is unclear. Trimming cost V 5 bases and J 6 bases, with 11 bases left between them. Germline-derived CDR1 and CDR2 are SGHNT and YENEEA. The CDR3 covers 13 residues.

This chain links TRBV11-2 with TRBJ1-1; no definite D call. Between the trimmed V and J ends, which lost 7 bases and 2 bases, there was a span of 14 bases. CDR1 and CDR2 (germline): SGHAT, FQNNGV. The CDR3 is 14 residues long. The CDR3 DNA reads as TGTGCCAGCACCCCGCGGCGGTTAAACACTGAAGCTTTCTTT. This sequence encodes CASTPRRLNTEAFF.

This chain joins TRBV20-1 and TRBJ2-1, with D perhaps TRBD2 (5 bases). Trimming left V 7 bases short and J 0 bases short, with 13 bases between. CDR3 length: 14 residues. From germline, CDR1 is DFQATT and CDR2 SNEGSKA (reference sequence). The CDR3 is CSGNSESSYNEQFF. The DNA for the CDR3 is TGCAGTGGTAATAGCGAGAGCTCCTACAATGAGCAGTTCTTC.

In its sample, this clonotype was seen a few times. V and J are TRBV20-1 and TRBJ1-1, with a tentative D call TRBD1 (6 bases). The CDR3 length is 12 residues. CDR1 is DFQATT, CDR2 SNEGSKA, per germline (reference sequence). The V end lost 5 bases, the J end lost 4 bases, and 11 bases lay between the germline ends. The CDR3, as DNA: TGCAGTGCTGATCCAGGGGCCACTGAAGCTTTCTTT. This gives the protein CSADPGATEAFF.

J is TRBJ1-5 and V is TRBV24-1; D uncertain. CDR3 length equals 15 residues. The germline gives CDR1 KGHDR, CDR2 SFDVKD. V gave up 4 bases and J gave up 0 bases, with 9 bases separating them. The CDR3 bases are TGTGCCACCAGTGACCCGACACTTAGCAATCAGCCCCAGCATTTT. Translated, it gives CATSDPTLSNQPQHF.

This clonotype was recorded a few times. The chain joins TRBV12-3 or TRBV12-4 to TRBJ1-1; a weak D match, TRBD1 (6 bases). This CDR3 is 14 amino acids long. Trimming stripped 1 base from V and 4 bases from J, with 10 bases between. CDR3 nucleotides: TGTGCCAGCAGTTTAGGGGTACAGGGCACTGAAGCTTTCTTT. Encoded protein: CASSLGVQGTEAFF.

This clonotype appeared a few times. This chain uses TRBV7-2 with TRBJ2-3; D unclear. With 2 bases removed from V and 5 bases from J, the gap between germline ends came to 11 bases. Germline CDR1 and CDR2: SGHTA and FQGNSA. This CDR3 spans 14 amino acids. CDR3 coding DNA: TGTGCCAGCAGCTTATCGGCCCAAGGAGATACGCAGTATTTT. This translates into CASSLSAQGDTQYF.

The CDR3 DNA reads TGTGCCAGCAGCCCGCTAGCGGGGCGCGATACGCAGTATTTT. It is translated as CASSPLAGRDTQYF. The V gene is TRBV7-2, the J gene TRBJ2-3; 9 bases line up with TRBD2. This CDR3 is 14 amino acids long. Looked up from germline, CDR1 is SGHTA and CDR2 is FQGNSA. V was pared by 5 bases and J by 6 bases, with 6 bases of the junction left unmatched.

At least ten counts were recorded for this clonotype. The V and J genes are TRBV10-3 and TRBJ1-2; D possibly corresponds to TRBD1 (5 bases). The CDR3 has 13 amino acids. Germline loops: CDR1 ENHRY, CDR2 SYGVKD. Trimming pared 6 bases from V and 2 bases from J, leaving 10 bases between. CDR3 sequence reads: CAIRGALNYGYTF. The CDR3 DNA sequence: TGTGCCATCAGAGGGGCCCTGAACTATGGCTACACCTTC.

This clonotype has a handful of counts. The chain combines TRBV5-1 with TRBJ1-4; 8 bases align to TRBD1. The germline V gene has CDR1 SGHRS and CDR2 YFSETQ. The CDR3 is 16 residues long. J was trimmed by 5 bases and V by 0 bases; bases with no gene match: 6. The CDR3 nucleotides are TGCGCCAGCAGCTTGGACGTCGCAGGGGGCAATGAAAAACTGTTTTTT. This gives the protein CASSLDVAGGNEKLFF. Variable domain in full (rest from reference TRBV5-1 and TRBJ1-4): KAGVTQTPRYLIKTRGQQVTLSCSPISGHRSVSWYQQTPGQGLQFLFEYFSETQRNKGNFPGRFSGRQFSNSRSEMNVSTLELGDSALYLCASSLDVAGGNEKLFFGSGTQLSVL.

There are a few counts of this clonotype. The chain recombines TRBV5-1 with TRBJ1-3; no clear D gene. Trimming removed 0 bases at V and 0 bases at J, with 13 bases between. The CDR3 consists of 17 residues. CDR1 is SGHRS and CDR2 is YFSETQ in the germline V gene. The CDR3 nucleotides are TGCGCCAGCAGCTTGGGTCGGCAGTTCTTCTCTGGAAACACCATATATTTT. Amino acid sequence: CASSLGRQFFSGNTIYF.

The CDR3 coding sequence is TGTGCCAGCAGTGAGGGATATCAGCCCCAGCATTTT. This translates into CASSEGYQPQHF. The chain has TRBV25-1 and TRBJ1-5; no firm D call. The CDR3 has 12 amino acids. Trimming shortened V by 3 bases and J by 5 bases, and 5 bases separated the two germline ends. Per germline, CDR1 MGHDK and CDR2 SYGVNS.